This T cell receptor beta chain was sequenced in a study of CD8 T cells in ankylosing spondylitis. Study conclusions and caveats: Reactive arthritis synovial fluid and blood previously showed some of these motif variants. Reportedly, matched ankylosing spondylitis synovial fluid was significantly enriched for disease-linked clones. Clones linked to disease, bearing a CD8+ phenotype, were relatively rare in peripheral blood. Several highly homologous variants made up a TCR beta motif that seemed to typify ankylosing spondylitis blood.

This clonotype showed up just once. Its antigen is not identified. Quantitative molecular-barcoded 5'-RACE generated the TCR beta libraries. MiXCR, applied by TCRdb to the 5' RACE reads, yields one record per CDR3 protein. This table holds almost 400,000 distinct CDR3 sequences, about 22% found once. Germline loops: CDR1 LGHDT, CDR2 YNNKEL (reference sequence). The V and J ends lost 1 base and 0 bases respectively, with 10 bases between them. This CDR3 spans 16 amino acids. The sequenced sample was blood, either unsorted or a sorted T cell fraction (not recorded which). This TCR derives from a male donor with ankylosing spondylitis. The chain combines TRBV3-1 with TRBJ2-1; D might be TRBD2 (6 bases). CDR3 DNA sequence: TGTGCCAGCAGCCAAGGGGCGGGAACCTCCTACAATGAGCAGTTCTTC. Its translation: CASSQGAGTSYNEQFF.